The clone carrying this TCR beta chain was seen more than once but under ten times. Its cognate antigen is unknown. These data originate in a study of cytomegalovirus exposure and HLA in healthy donors. Findings of the study overall: Accounts indicate the classifier identified cytomegalovirus status with strong specificity and sensitivity. Some V segments, including TRBV6-2 and TRBV6-3, were excluded as indistinguishable. It was reported in a later analysis that an Asian-associated ancestry cluster showed fewer N-insertions than the approximately 700-donor mean.

The study ran its PCR with 60 Vbeta and 13 Jbeta primers. The data were produced by immunoSEQ multiplex PCR, yet TCRdb's version contains in-frame clones alone and is incomplete. Of tens of thousands of clones listed, approximately 72% were seen once; the top ten hold almost 7.5%. Regarding donors, all were healthy bone marrow donors. J gave up 4 bases and V 6 bases, and 3 bases lay outside the gene matches. This CDR3 spans 15 amino acids. The germline CDR1 and CDR2 sequences are MNHEY and SVGAGI. The sequence was collected from a woman aged 25 to 39 in good health and CMV-seropositive. The rearrangement joins TRBV6-5 to TRBJ2-2; 12 bases agree with TRBD2. Sequencing used PBMCs. The CDR3 spells CASSGLAGLTGELFF. CDR3 in DNA: TGTGCCAGCAGCGGACTAGCGGGACTCACCGGGGAGCTGTTTTTT.